This passage covers 13 T cell receptor beta chains from one sample sequenced in a study of blood T cell repertoires in COVID-19. TCRdb's table, derived via immunoSEQ multiplex PCR, lists solely in-frame clones and lacks some. The sample consists of some 250,000 clones, around 85% of them appearing once. Specimen: peripheral blood. The receptor set was obtained from a woman at least 80 years old with acute or convalescent COVID-19.

The chain couples TRBV5-8 to TRBJ1-4, with D possibly matching TRBD1 (5 bases). Trimming left V 0 bases short and J 2 bases short, with 11 bases between. CDR1 is SGHTS and CDR2 is YDEGEE in the germline V gene. CDR3 length: 16 amino acids. Here the CDR3 DNA reads TGTGCCAGCAGCTTGGGCAGGGTCTGGACTAATGAAAAACTGTTTTTT. Protein sequence: CASSLGRVWTNEKLFF.

CDR3 DNA sequence: TGTGCCAGCAGCTTAGAGGTACAGGGAGGGGATGGCTACACCTTC. As protein: CASSLEVQGGDGYTF. The V and J genes are TRBV7-9 and TRBJ1-2; D is perhaps TRBD1 (6 bases). This CDR3 region has 15 residues. Germline assignment: CDR1 SEHNR and CDR2 FQNEAQ (reference sequence). The V end was cut by 1 base, the J end by 6 bases, with 15 bases between.

The chain is built from TRBV7-8 and TRBJ1-1; the match to TRBD1 covers 10 bases. V shed 2 bases and J 4 bases; nucleotides not matched to a gene: 4. CDR1 is SGHVS, CDR2 FQNEAQ, per germline. The CDR3 length is 15 residues. CDR3 residues: CASSLPRDRGTEAFF. The CDR3 nucleotides read TGTGCCAGCAGCTTACCCCGGGACAGGGGCACTGAAGCTTTCTTT.

The sample holds one count of this clone. This sequence joins TRBV2 and TRBJ1-3; D is ambiguous. Germline values: CDR1 SNHLY, CDR2 FYNNEI. The CDR3 runs to 14 residues. V dropped 4 bases and J dropped 0 bases, with 7 bases sitting between them. The CDR3 DNA reads TGTGCCAGCAGTGTGGCAAGCTCTGGAAACACCATATATTTT. Amino acid sequence: CASSVASSGNTIYF.

Only a few counts were recorded for this clone. V is TRBV6-5 and J is TRBJ2-7; no clear D gene. Trimming removed 0 bases from V and 3 bases from J, with 9 bases in between. CDR1 MNHEY and CDR2 SVGAGI come from the germline V gene. The CDR3 extends over 14 amino acids. The CDR3: CASSYSMTNYEQYF. The CDR3 bases are TGTGCCAGCAGTTACTCGATGACAAACTACGAGCAGTACTTC.

The chain recombines TRBV7-2 with TRBJ2-7, with 9 bases lining up with TRBD2. Germline V CDR1 and CDR2: SGHTA, FQGNSA. The V and J ends lost 4 bases and 5 bases, in that order; junction bases with no gene match: 9. CDR3 size: 15 residues. CDR3 sequence reads: CASSSSRGGANEQYF. For the CDR3, the DNA is TGTGCCAGCAGCTCCAGCCGCGGGGGGGCCAACGAGCAGTACTTC.

This chain connects TRBV5-1 to TRBJ2-4, with 10 bases that match TRBD1. With 4 bases clipped from V and 4 bases from J, the junction kept 8 bases outside the gene matches. This CDR3 region has 16 residues. In germline, CDR1 is SGHRS, CDR2 YFSETQ. The CDR3 DNA is TGCGCCAGCAGCCAAAGCCGGACAGGGGGAAAAAACATTCAGTACTTC. Translated, it gives CASSQSRTGGKNIQYF.

This clone was observed once. The chain employs TRBV5-1 and TRBJ1-2; maybe TRBD1 (5 bases). This CDR3 is 16 amino acids long. Trimming took 4 bases from V and 6 from J, leaving 22 bases between them. Germline V gene sequence: CDR1 SGHRS, CDR2 YFSETQ. The CDR3 region has the DNA TGCGCCAGCAGCAAACGGGACTCCTCTCCAGGTGATGGCTACACCTTC. Its protein is CASSKRDSSPGDGYTF. Full variable domain (missing parts from reference TRBV5-1 and TRBJ1-2): KAGVTQTPRYLIKTRGQQVTLSCSPISGHRSVSWYQQTPGQGLQFLFEYFSETQRNKGNFPGRFSGRQFSNSRSEMNVSTLELGDSALYLCASSKRDSSPGDGYTFGSGTRLTVV.

As concerns this clone: An end of the junction does not agree with germline; a read error may underlie this. The rearrangement uses TRBV6-6 and TRBJ2-7; 8 bases are a match to TRBD1. The CDR3 is made up of 13 amino acids. Germline values: CDR1 MNHNY, CDR2 SVGAGI (reference sequence). The CDR3 nucleotides are TGTGCCAGCAGAGCCGGGACAGGTGGCCCGGGGGACTTC. Translated: CASRAGTGGPGDF.

This chain uses TRBV11-3 with TRBJ2-1, with a tentative D call TRBD2 (5 bases). Germline V CDR1 and CDR2: SGHNT, YENEEA. The CDR3 has 13 amino acids. V dropped 3 bases and J dropped 5 bases, with 8 bases sitting between them. CDR3 protein: CASSFSDNNEQFF. As DNA, the CDR3 is TGTGCCAGCAGCTTTAGCGACAACAATGAGCAGTTCTTC.

This chain links TRBV7-9 with TRBJ2-1; TRBD2 is a possible D gene (6 bases). V was trimmed by 5 bases and J by 8 bases, leaving 16 bases between them. Germline-derived CDR1 and CDR2 are SEHNR and FQNEAQ (reference sequence). This CDR3 comprises 14 residues. For the CDR3, the DNA is TGTGCCAGCAGCCCGGGACTCCTACACGATGAGCAGTTCTTC. Translating gives CASSPGLLHDEQFF.

The chain uses TRBV5-6 and TRBJ1-2; 8 positions match TRBD1. After removal of 2 bases from V and 6 bases from J, the junction contained 6 bases not matched to a gene. Germline assignment: CDR1 SGHDT and CDR2 YYEEEE. The CDR3 is made up of 14 amino acids. CDR3 DNA sequence: TGTGCCAGCAGCTTACCCGGACAGGGAGATGGCTACACCTTC. Amino acid sequence: CASSLPGQGDGYTF.

The V and J genes are TRBV5-6 and TRBJ1-4; 12 bases are shared with TRBD1. The germline V gene encodes CDR1 SGHDT and CDR2 YYEEEE. V lost 4 bases to trimming and J lost 4 bases; unmatched junction nucleotides: 5. This CDR3 region has 16 residues. The CDR3 nucleotides are TGTGCCAGCAGCGGGGGACAGGGGGCCGTTAATGAAAAACTGTTTTTT. Amino acid sequence: CASSGGQGAVNEKLFF.